This paragraph covers one TCR beta chain sequence. Its antigen is undetermined. The CDR3 runs to 13 residues. V was trimmed by 5 bases and J by 7 bases, leaving 14 bases between them. Germline V gives CDR1 SGHVS, CDR2 FQNEAQ. The record originates from a study of shared clonotypes between healthy human individuals. Study results and caveats: Shared clonotypes across all four donors exceeded non-shared ones in generation probability. Rarefaction analysis demonstrated incomplete sorted-subset sequencing notwithstanding large depth.

Every subset had its genomic DNA shared out evenly among several immunoSEQ plates. Sorted-subset replicate PCR reactions contained about 200 ng DNA, corresponding to about 30,000 T cell genomes. The data were produced by immunoSEQ multiplex PCR, yet TCRdb's version contains in-frame clones alone and is incomplete. The table shows 1,400,000 or so clones, with approximately 98.5% occurring only once. The TCR sequence derives from a man younger than 40 in good health. The chain couples TRBV7-8 to TRBJ1-2; possibly TRBD1 for D (6 bases). The sample consisted of naive CD4+ T cells sorted from blood. Subset reported: CD45RA+ positively selected. CDR3 DNA sequence: TGTGCCAGCAGCCCTACAGGGCAGGGTGGCTACACCTTC. Translating gives CASSPTGQGGYTF.